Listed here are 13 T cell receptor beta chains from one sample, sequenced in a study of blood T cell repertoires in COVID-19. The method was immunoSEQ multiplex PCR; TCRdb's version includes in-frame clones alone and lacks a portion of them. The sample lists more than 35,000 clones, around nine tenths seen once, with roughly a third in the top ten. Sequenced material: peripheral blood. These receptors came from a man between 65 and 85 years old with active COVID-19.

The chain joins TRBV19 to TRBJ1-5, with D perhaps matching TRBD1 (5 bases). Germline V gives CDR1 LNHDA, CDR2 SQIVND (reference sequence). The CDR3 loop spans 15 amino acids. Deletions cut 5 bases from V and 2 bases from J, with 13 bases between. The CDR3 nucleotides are TGTGCCAGTAGTGGTCGGGGGTTGGGCAATCAGCCCCAGCATTTT. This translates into CASSGRGLGNQPQHF.

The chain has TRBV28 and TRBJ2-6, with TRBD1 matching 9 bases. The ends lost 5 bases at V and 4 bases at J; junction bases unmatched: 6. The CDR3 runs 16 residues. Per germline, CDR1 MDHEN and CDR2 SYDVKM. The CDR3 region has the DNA TGTGCCAGCAGTCTCACAGGGGGCGGAGGGGCCAACGTCCTGACTTTC. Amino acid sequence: CASSLTGGGGANVLTF.

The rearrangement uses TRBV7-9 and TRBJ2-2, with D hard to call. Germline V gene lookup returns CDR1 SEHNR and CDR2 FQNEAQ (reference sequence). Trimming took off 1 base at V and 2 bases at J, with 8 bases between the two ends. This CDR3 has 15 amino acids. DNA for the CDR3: TGTGCCAGCAGCTTAGTTGAGAAAAACACCGGGGAGCTGTTTTTT. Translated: CASSLVEKNTGELFF.

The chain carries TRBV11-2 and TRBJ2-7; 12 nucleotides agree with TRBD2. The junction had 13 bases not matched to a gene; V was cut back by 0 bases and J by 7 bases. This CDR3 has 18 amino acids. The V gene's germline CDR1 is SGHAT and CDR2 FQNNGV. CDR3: CASSLDGALLAGGREQYF. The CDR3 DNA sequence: TGTGCCAGCAGCTTAGATGGGGCTCTCCTAGCGGGAGGGCGAGAGCAGTACTTC.

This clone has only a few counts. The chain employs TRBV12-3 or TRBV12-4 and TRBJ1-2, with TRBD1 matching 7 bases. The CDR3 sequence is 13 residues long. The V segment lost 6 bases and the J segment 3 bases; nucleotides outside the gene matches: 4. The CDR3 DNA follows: TGTGCCAGCAGATCGACAGGGCACTATGGCTACACCTTC. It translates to CASRSTGHYGYTF.

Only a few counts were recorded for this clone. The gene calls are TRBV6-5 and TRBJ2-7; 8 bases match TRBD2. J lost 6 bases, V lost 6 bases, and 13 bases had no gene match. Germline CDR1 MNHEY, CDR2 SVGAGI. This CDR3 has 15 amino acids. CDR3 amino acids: CASSPGGGGRSEQYF. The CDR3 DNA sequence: TGTGCCAGCAGCCCCGGAGGTGGCGGGAGGAGCGAGCAGTACTTC.

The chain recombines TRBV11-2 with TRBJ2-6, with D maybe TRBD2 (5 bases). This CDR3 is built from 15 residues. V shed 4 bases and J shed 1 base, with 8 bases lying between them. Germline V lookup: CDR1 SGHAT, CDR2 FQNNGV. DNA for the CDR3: TGTGCCAGCAGCTATACTAGATCTGGGGCCAACGTCCTGACTTTC. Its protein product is CASSYTRSGANVLTF. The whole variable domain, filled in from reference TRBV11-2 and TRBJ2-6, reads EAGVAQSPRYKIIEKRQSVAFWCNPISGHATLYWYQQILGQGPKLLIQFQNNGVVDDSQLPKDRFSAERLKGVDSTLKIQPAKLEDSAVYLCASSYTRSGANVLTFGAGSRLTVL.

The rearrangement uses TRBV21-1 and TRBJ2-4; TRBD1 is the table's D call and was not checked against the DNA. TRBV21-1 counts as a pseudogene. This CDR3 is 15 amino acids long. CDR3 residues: CASSRRQLAKNIQYF. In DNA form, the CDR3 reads TGTGCCAGCAGCAGGCGACAGCTAGCCAAAAACATTCAGTACTTC.

CDR3 residues: CASSSRQGSQYF. CDR3 sequence (DNA): TGTGCCAGCAGCTCCCGACAGGGATCGCAGTATTTT. The rearrangement joins TRBV7-3 to TRBJ2-3; 7 bases map to TRBD1. Trimming removed 4 bases from V and 10 bases from J; junction bases left unmatched: 5. The germline V gene encodes CDR1 SGHTA and CDR2 FQGTGA. The CDR3 runs to 12 residues.

The CDR3 loop is CASSPTSGSGETQYF. The CDR3 DNA follows: TGTGCCAGCAGCCCGACTAGCGGGAGTGGTGAGACCCAGTACTTC. The chain joins TRBV7-3 to TRBJ2-5, with TRBD2 matching 12 bases. CDR3 length: 15 amino acids. Germline V gene lookup returns CDR1 SGHTA and CDR2 FQGTGA. The V segment lost 5 bases and the J segment 5 bases; nucleotides outside the gene matches: 6.

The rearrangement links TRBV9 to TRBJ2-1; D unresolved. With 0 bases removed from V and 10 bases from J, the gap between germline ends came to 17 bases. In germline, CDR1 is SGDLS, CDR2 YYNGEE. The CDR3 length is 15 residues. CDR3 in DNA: TGTGCCAGCAGCGTAGGTGGAGTAGGATCCGGGGAGCAGTTCTTC. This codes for CASSVGGVGSGEQFF.

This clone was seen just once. This chain's CDR3 is CASSPGILRGGEAFF. The CDR3 nucleotides are TGTGCCAGCAGCCCGGGGATCCTCAGGGGCGGGGAAGCTTTCTTT. The rearrangement joins TRBV5-4 to TRBJ1-1, with D perhaps TRBD1 (6 bases). Germline CDR1 SGHNT, CDR2 YYREEE (reference sequence). The CDR3 is 15 amino acids. V lost 4 bases to trimming and J lost 8 bases, with 21 bases between them. Variable domain in full (rest from reference TRBV5-4 and TRBJ1-1): ETGVTQSPTHLIKTRGQQVTLRCSSQSGHNTVSWYQQALGQGPQFIFQYYREEENGRGNFPPRFSGLQFPNYSSELNVNALELDDSALYLCASSPGILRGGEAFFGQGTRLTVV.

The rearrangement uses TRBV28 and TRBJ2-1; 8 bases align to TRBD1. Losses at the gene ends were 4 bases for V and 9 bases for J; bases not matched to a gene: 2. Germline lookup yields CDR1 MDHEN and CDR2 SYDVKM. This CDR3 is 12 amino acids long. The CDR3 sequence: CASSYRGTEQFF. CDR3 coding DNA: TGTGCCAGCAGTTACAGGGGGACTGAGCAGTTCTTC.